These 20 T cell receptor beta chains share one sample of origin, sequenced in a study of Ad26.COV2.S vaccination and SARS-CoV-2 variants. Profiling relied on immunoSEQ multiplex PCR, and the TCRdb table lists in-frame clones only, not all of them. The sample lists 350,000 to 600,000 clones, roughly nine tenths seen once, with over 1.5% in the top ten. Treatment denoted: 19 received Ad26.COV2.S at low or high dose, single or two shots; 5 received placebo; per-sample allocation not given. Following the first vaccine or placebo injection, samples were taken on day 63. The specimen was peripheral blood, collected in a trial of Ad26.COV2.S vaccine versus placebo. These receptors were collected from a person between 18 and 65 years old who received the Ad26.COV2.S COVID-19 vaccine or a placebo.

The chain couples TRBV7-2 to TRBJ1-4; possible D gene TRBD1, 6 bases. The V gene's germline CDR1 is SGHTA and CDR2 FQGNSA. This CDR3 comprises 16 residues. V lost 3 bases, J lost 5 bases, and 16 bases lay in between. The CDR3 sequence: CASSLVWGPENEKLFF. The DNA for the CDR3 is TGTGCCAGCAGCTTGGTATGGGGGCCGGAGAATGAAAAACTGTTTTTT.

The V gene is TRBV5-1, the J gene TRBJ2-7; the match to TRBD2 covers 9 bases. The V gene's germline CDR1 is SGHRS and CDR2 YFSETQ. This CDR3 comprises 15 residues. The V and J ends lost 3 bases and 7 bases, in that order; junction bases with no gene match: 11. CDR3 nucleotides: TGCGCCAGCAGCTATAGCGGGAGTGGGGTTGAAGAGCAGTACTTC. Translating it yields CASSYSGSGVEEQYF.

This chain connects TRBV16 to TRBJ2-3, with a weak D call TRBD1 (6 bases). Looked up from germline, CDR1 is KGHSY and CDR2 is FQNENV. CDR3 length: 14 amino acids. Trimming took 4 bases from V and 5 from J, leaving 13 bases between them. In DNA form, the CDR3 reads TGTGCCAGCAGCCGCGAACAGGGTGTAGATACGCAGTATTTT. This sequence encodes CASSREQGVDTQYF.

The table lists this clone with a count of one. This sequence joins TRBV27 and TRBJ1-1, with TRBD1 as a possible D gene (5 bases). CDR1 is MNHEY and CDR2 is SMNVEV in the germline V gene (reference sequence). The CDR3 contains 16 residues. V was clipped by 2 bases and J by 5 bases, with 18 bases between them. CDR3 amino acids: CASSLTSDMQATEAFF. The CDR3 bases are TGTGCCAGCAGTTTAACCTCGGACATGCAGGCTACTGAAGCTTTCTTT.

The chain carries TRBV11-2 and TRBJ2-7, with 8 bases identical to TRBD2. The CDR3 extends over 15 amino acids. V dropped 2 bases and J dropped 4; count of bases not matched to a gene: 7. The germline V gene encodes CDR1 SGHAT and CDR2 FQNNGV. CDR3 residues: CASSLSQRGTYEQYF. The DNA of the CDR3 is TGTGCCAGCAGCTTAAGCCAGCGGGGGACGTACGAGCAGTACTTC.

J is TRBJ1-2 and V is TRBV5-5, with D tentatively TRBD1 (5 bases). Per the germline V gene, CDR1 is SGHKS and CDR2 is YYEKEE (reference sequence). The CDR3 is 15 residues long. The V end was cut by 2 bases, the J end by 5 bases, with 16 bases between. CDR3 protein: CASSFTLTEKYGYTF. CDR3 DNA: TGTGCCAGCAGCTTCACACTGACAGAGAAATATGGCTACACCTTC.

A single count supports this clone. The chain employs TRBV7-6 and TRBJ1-6; D is uncertain. The CDR3 spans 15 residues. Germline values: CDR1 SGHVS, CDR2 FNYEAQ. The V and J ends lost 4 bases and 7 bases respectively, with 14 bases between them. The CDR3 nucleotides read TGTGCCAGCAGCTCCTCCGGGCCCCAGAATTCACCCCTCCACTTT. This sequence encodes CASSSSGPQNSPLHF.

The gene calls are TRBV10-1 and TRBJ2-3; a weak D match, TRBD2 (6 bases). Germline V gene data show CDR1 as WNHNN and CDR2 as SYGVQD (reference sequence). The CDR3 length is 15 residues. The V end was cut by 6 bases, the J end by 8 bases, with 21 bases between. The CDR3, as DNA: TGCGCCAGCAGCCCAACCGGGACTCAGGTCGGTACGCAGTATTTT. It yields the protein CASSPTGTQVGTQYF.

This chain connects TRBV19 to TRBJ2-2, with unresolved D. The CDR3 runs 13 residues. Germline CDR1 LNHDA, CDR2 SQIVND (reference sequence). V shed 0 bases and J shed 9 bases, with 8 bases lying between them. CDR3 amino acids: CASSIDLGRELFF. The CDR3 region has the DNA TGTGCCAGTAGTATAGATTTGGGGAGGGAGCTGTTTTTT.

The chain is built from TRBV20-1 and TRBJ1-5; D gene uncertain. Trimming pared 3 bases from V and 3 bases from J, leaving 9 bases between. Per germline, CDR1 DFQATT and CDR2 SNEGSKA (reference sequence). This CDR3 has 13 residues. The CDR3 coding sequence is TGCAGTGCTAGTTGGGAGATCAATCAGCCCCAGCATTTT. It is translated as CSASWEINQPQHF.

The CDR3 DNA follows: TGTGCCAGCAGCCCGCCGAGACAGGGTTTGGGGAACACTGAAGCTTTCTTT. This encodes CASSPPRQGLGNTEAFF. The chain combines TRBV3-1 (or the pseudogene TRBV3-2) with TRBJ1-1, with TRBD1 matching 7 bases. Germline lookup yields CDR1 LGHDT and CDR2 YNNKEL (reference sequence). The CDR3 spans 17 residues. The V gene end was trimmed by 4 bases and the J gene end by 1 base; junction bases not matched to a gene: 12.

The chain carries TRBV18 and TRBJ2-5, with TRBD2 identical over 8 bases. The CDR3 has 15 amino acids. CDR1 KGHSH and CDR2 LQKENI come from the germline V gene. V trimming: 6 bases; J trimming: 4 bases; junction bases outside the gene matches: 10. In DNA, the CDR3 is TGTGCCAGCTCCCCTCCCGGGCTAGCGGGAGAGACCCAGTACTTC. It yields the protein CASSPPGLAGETQYF.

This clone was seen a single time. The chain employs TRBV2 and TRBJ2-5; D remains ambiguous. The ends were cut back, 4 bases at V and 2 bases at J, with 11 bases in the middle. This CDR3 has 14 amino acids. Germline V gene lookup returns CDR1 SNHLY and CDR2 FYNNEI. CDR3 nucleotides: TGTGCCAGCAGTGTGAGACATACACAAGAGACCCAGTACTTC. Its protein product is CASSVRHTQETQYF.

The J gene is TRBJ2-5, the V gene TRBV7-9; D is possibly TRBD1 (5 bases). V lost 5 bases, J lost 2 bases, and 21 bases lay in between. This CDR3 has 17 amino acids. Germline lookup yields CDR1 SEHNR and CDR2 FQNEAQ (reference sequence). CDR3 protein: CASSGWNLWGGQETQYF. Here the CDR3 DNA reads TGTGCCAGCAGCGGTTGGAATCTATGGGGCGGACAAGAGACCCAGTACTTC. Full variable domain (remainder filled in from reference TRBV7-9 and TRBJ2-5): DTGVSQNPRHKITKRGQNVTFRCDPISEHNRLYWYRQTLGQGPEFLTYFQNEAQLEKSRLLSDRFSAERPKGSFSTLEIQRTEQGDSAMYLCASSGWNLWGGQETQYFGPGTRLLVL.

The count of this clone is one. The chain employs TRBV2 and TRBJ2-1, with TRBD2 matching over 9 bases. The CDR3 sequence is 15 residues long. Losses at the gene ends were 3 bases for V and 4 bases for J; bases not matched to a gene: 4. CDR1 is SNHLY and CDR2 is FYNNEI in the germline V gene. This CDR3 is CASSDLAGTYNEQFF. The CDR3 coding sequence is TGTGCCAGCAGTGACCTAGCGGGAACATACAATGAGCAGTTCTTC.

The CDR3 region is CASSQEGSSYNEQFF. Here the CDR3 DNA reads TGTGCCAGCAGCCAAGAAGGGAGCTCCTACAATGAGCAGTTCTTC. This rearrangement joins TRBV4-2 to TRBJ2-1; the D gene is possibly TRBD2 (5 bases). The V end lost 0 bases, the J end lost 0 bases, and 6 bases lay between the germline ends. CDR1 LGHNA and CDR2 YNFKEQ come from the germline V gene. This CDR3 has 15 residues.

V is TRBV3-1 (or the pseudogene TRBV3-2) and J is TRBJ1-6; D remains ambiguous. Germline loops: CDR1 LGHDT, CDR2 YNNKEL (reference sequence). Trimming pared 4 bases from V and 10 bases from J, leaving 17 bases between. This CDR3 has 15 residues. CDR3 in DNA: TGTGCCAGCAGCCCACGGGGTACCTTTAGATCACCCCTCCACTTT. Translation: CASSPRGTFRSPLHF.

The chain has TRBV30 and TRBJ1-1, with a weak D call TRBD1 (6 bases). With 1 base removed from V and 3 bases from J, the gap between germline ends came to 12 bases. Germline V gene lookup returns CDR1 GTSNPN and CDR2 SVGIG (reference sequence). The CDR3 spans 14 residues. The CDR3: CAWSGYRVDTEAFF. The CDR3 bases are TGTGCCTGGAGTGGCTACAGGGTTGACACTGAAGCTTTCTTT.

The chain combines TRBV24-1 with TRBJ2-1, with 7 bases matching TRBD1. There are 15 residues in the CDR3. Germline V lookup: CDR1 KGHDR, CDR2 SFDVKD. With V trimmed by 0 bases and J by 3 bases, 1 base remained unmatched. The CDR3 DNA is TGTGCCACCAGTGATTTGGGGACAGACTACAATGAGCAGTTCTTC. It is translated as CATSDLGTDYNEQFF.

This clone was found a few times. CDR3 sequence (DNA): TGTGCCAGCACGTGGAGGGGCTCTTACGAGCAGTACTTC. Translation: CASTWRGSYEQYF. This chain connects TRBV2 to TRBJ2-7; tentatively, D is TRBD2 (6 bases). Germline CDR1 SNHLY, CDR2 FYNNEI. The CDR3 contains 13 residues. Between the trimmed V and J ends, which lost 7 bases and 4 bases, there was a span of 14 bases.